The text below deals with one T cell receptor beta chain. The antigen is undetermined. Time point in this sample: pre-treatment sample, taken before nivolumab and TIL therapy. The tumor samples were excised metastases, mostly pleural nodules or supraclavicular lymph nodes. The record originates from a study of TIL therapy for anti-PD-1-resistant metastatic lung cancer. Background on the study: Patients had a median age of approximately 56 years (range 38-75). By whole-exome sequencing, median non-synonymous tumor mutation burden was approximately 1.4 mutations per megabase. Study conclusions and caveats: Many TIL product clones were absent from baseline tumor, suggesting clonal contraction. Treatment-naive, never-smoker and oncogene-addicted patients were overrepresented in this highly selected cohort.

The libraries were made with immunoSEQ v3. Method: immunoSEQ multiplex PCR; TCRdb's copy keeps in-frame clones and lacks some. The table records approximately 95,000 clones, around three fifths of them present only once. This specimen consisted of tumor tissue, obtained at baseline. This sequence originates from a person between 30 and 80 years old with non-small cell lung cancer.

CDR3 bases: TGTGCCAGCAGCATCAAGGGGGCAGGAGGAAACACCATATATTTT. Translating gives CASSIKGAGGNTIYF. The chain recombines TRBV7-2 with TRBJ1-3, with 7 bases that match TRBD1. This CDR3 is 15 amino acids long. The germline V gene encodes CDR1 SGHTA and CDR2 FQGNSA. Trimming cost V 5 bases and J 4 bases; bases outside gene matches: 8.